The text below deals with one TCR beta chain. Its antigen is as yet unknown. The data derive from a study of shared clonotypes between healthy human individuals. Study-wide results and limits: The low donor count limited represented genetic and exposure-history diversity.

Measured with immunoSEQ multiplex PCR; TCRdb has only the in-frame clones, and not every one. Among millions of clones listed, around 95% were seen once. Germline V lookup: CDR1 MNHEY, CDR2 SMNVEV (reference sequence). Between the trimmed V and J ends, which lost 2 bases and 2 bases, there was a span of 9 bases. The CDR3 length is 14 residues. Sample: naive CD4+ T cells sorted from blood. Subset meaning: CD45RA+ positively selected. The J gene is TRBJ1-2, the V gene TRBV27, with D unclear. The sequence was collected from a man aged 18 to 30 in good health. The CDR3 DNA is TGTGCCAGCAGTTTAGATTGGCAGAACTATGGCTACACCTTC. It is translated as CASSLDWQNYGYTF.